This TCR beta chain came from a study of tumor-infiltrating lymphocytes in primary liver carcinoma. The CDR3 is 15 residues long. From germline, CDR1 is SGHTA and CDR2 FQGTGA. The researchers produced TCR beta cDNA from around 0.5 ug total RNA with a constant-region primer. Slightly modified ARM-PCR, run as three nested multiplex PCR rounds, produced the TCR beta libraries. Use of TRBV1-TRBV30 forward primers with a C-beta reverse primer characterized the first two PCR rounds, which lasted about 11 cycles each. TCRdb re-called the multiplex PCR reads with MiXCR, one entry per CDR3 protein. The repertoire has tens of thousands of distinct CDR3 sequences, 55% to 75% of them found once; the top ten carry approximately 31%. Regarding this clonotype: The germline gene is not matched at one end of the junction; a read error may be the cause.

It was from around 20-30 mg of unsorted bulk tissue that RNA and DNA were co-extracted. The chain links TRBV7-3 to TRBJ2-3; 7 bases align to TRBD2. The clonotype was recovered from a man in his forties or fifties with primary liver carcinoma and hepatitis B virus infection. Sequenced sample: liver tumor tissue from sampling region 5. Subset meaning: tumor region T5, tumor centre. Written as DNA, the CDR3 is TGTGACAGCACCAAAATTAGCGGGAGCACAGATACGCAGTATTTT. This codes for CDSTKISGSTDTQYF.